This T cell receptor beta chain originates from a study of cytomegalovirus exposure and HLA in healthy donors (dated by TCRdb to 2017 to 2019). About the full investigation: According to an earlier analysis of 550 to 700 of the donors, 200 million or so T cells yielded some 120 million unique TCR beta sequences and roughly 280 Gb of sequence data. An early release that covered about 600 HLA-typed donors contained 300 to 350 gigabases of sequencing data and tens of millions of unique TCR sequences. Of the roughly 400 genotyped donors, 65% to 90% fell in the genetic ancestry cluster associated with self-reported Caucasian donors. The aim of the study was to test whether cataloging public T cell receptors could identify signatures of past pathogen exposure. The study used immunosequencing to profile the T cell repertoires of under 700 subjects and linked those repertoires to cytomegalovirus serostatus. In addition to the first cohort of 666 subjects, a separate validation cohort of 120 different subjects was used. High-throughput TCR immunosequencing, statistical association of individual TCRs with disease status, and machine learning were combined to predict cytomegalovirus infection status. A later analysis re-examined previously published TCR beta repertoires from more than 600 donors and added high-resolution HLA genotyping to investigate patterns of TCR occurrence. The later analysis used no new phenotypic data to find candidate immune exposures, relying instead on TCR beta sequences and their occurrence across donors. In an earlier analysis of 500 to 650 of the donors, high-throughput TCR beta sequencing was used to judge whether each TCR beta V gene segment behaved as functional or pseudogenic. Alongside the repertoire data, information on donor age, sex, ethnicity and CMV serostatus was compiled. A later genetic analysis took genome-wide SNP genotypes for about three fifths of the 666 donors and used that subset as a discovery cohort. Every discovery cohort repertoire had been produced on one sequencing platform. Class I and class II HLA loci were covered by the typing at four-digit resolution. Typing coverage varied by locus: roughly 620-640 donors for A, B, C, DRB1 and DQB1; more than 500 for DQA1; more than 600 for DPA1; around 490 for DPB1. Several DR-DQ haplotypes were treated as single units for association and clustering because of strong linkage in the cohort. On average, around 240,000 unique TCR beta nucleotide sequences were sequenced per donor among about 400 genotyped donors of the cohort, with approximately 18% of those sequences being non-productive.

From a lookup of the germline V gene (reference sequence), CDR1 and CDR2 are MNHEY and SMNVEV. From the cysteine up to the phenylalanine, the CDR3 has a length of 14 residues. The read is trimmed to its CDR3 DNA, 42 bases read in frame from base 1. V and J are trimmed by 3 bases and 6 bases, and the gene matches miss 4 bases of the junction. Broader findings and caveats from the paper: This cohort had only TCR beta chains sequenced, and the lack of alpha or paired-chain data limited which features could be detected. A group of highly shared sequence variants was considered likely to be a technical artifact of the sequencing pipeline. According to a later analysis, parvovirus B19, influenza, CMV and Epstein-Barr virus appeared linked to several top co-occurrence clusters. In both the original and validation cohorts, the classifier was reported to diagnose cytomegalovirus status with high specificity and sensitivity. While some public TCRs were present in many individuals, most TCR sequences turned up only very rarely across donors. For the cohort, immune exposure information was limited to CMV serostatus. Because counts were too low, fewer than 20 rarely observed V segments, including chromosome 9 orphons, were excluded from the earlier analysis of some 590 of the donors. When HLA alleles, especially DR and DQ, strongly co-occurred, attributing TCR associations to individual alleles was difficult. Compared with equally common non-associated chains, HLA-associated TCR beta chains in a later analysis were more clonally expanded and had lower generation probabilities. A further reported finding was that TCR beta sequences accurately predicted the HLA-A and HLA-B alleles for most subjects in the first cohort. The study gave a list of under 200 TCR beta chains associated with cytomegalovirus. It was suggested by the authors that the approach could potentially be generalized to other disease states and immunological phenotypes. A later genetic analysis reported fewer N-insertions in productive TCRs among donors in an Asian-associated ancestry cluster than the approximately 670-donor mean. In vitro tests confirmed that a few of the cytomegalovirus-associated TCR beta chains recognize cytomegalovirus antigens. Correlated functional status among segregating V segments might be attributable to linkage disequilibrium, but an unknown experimental factor could not be ruled out. In a later analysis, some 18,000 TCR beta sequences were associated with specific HLA alleles at a false discovery rate of 0.05. The 87-base-pair reads could not distinguish some IMGT-functional V segments, including TRBV6-2 and TRBV6-3, so those segments were excluded. An earlier analysis of approximately 600 of the donors showed that most TCR beta V segments appeared in productive rearrangements either about 90% or about 30% of the time, which broadly matched IMGT annotations. The presence/absence analyses assumed that sequencing depth was roughly uniform across donors, and that assumption may not be true. A later genetic analysis associated a missense DCLRE1C variant with V-gene and J-gene trimming of TCR beta chains, and an independent cohort replicated the association. According to a later analysis, most CMV-associated TCR beta chains appeared to be HLA-restricted, and the HLA associations seemed to be driven largely by CMV exposure. Because HLA typing was missing for some donors at each locus, association tests included only the typed subset. In a later analysis, the rate of TCR association differed among HLA loci, with DRB1 alleles having the most associated TCRs and HLA-C alleles having the fewest.

The library was produced with the immunoSEQ multiplex PCR assay. For the multiplex PCR, a mixture combining 60 forward primers for TCR Vbeta segments and 13 reverse primers for TCR Jbeta segments was used. Amplification of the CDR3 region of rearranged TCR beta genes was performed with a multiplex PCR assay on genomic DNA. The amplified TCR beta libraries were sequenced on the Illumina HiSeq System as 87-base-pair reads. As for the authors' bioinformatics: Across the roughly 670 repertoires, a later analysis counted 80 million or so unique TCR beta chains, 8.5 million to 12 million of which were shared by at least two donors. To remove PCR and sequencing errors, raw reads were error-corrected and collapsed into unique sequences using a nearest-neighbor algorithm that merged closely related sequences. To assign V, D and J gene segments, CDR3 sequences were aligned to IMGT reference sequences. For a sequence to be retained, at least a six-nucleotide match to both a V gene segment and a J gene segment was required. Rearrangements were called productive when the CDR3 lacked stop codons and stayed in frame with V and J; all others were non-productive. Following IMGT convention, CDR3 was defined as the stretch from the second conserved V-encoded cysteine to the conserved J-encoded phenylalanine. The earlier analysis of about 500 of the donors excluded sequences that lacked an unambiguous match to a single V gene segment. In an earlier analysis of 450 to 750 of the donors, a V segment was called functional when productive rearrangements were above 56.7%, and segregating when the standard deviation between donors exceeded 5%. To diagnose cytomegalovirus status from the catalog of TCR beta chain sequences, a statistical classification framework was built. In a later analysis, V and J genes were assigned by comparing TCR nucleotide sequences against IMGT/GENE-DB human TR gene sequences. The TCRdist pipeline was used in a later analysis to assign CDR3 sequences and most-parsimonious VDJ recombination scenarios. In a later analysis, every TCR beta chain was defined by the combination of its CDR3 amino acid sequence and its V-gene family, and reads without a unique V-gene family were dropped. A later analysis removed 550 to 650 highly shared, low-generation-probability nucleotide sequences to deal with suspected cross-contamination and a sequencing artifact. In a later analysis, a clonal expansion index for each public chain was calculated from normalized within-repertoire ranks of inferred template counts. In a later analysis, generation probabilities were computed using a VDJ recombination model fitted to out-of-frame rearrangements, and the results were checked against IGoR. In a later analysis, hypergeometric tests were used to score TCR-TCR, TCR-HLA and TCR-CMV co-occurrence, with a repertoire-size bias correction applied to TCR pairs. In a later analysis, false discovery rates were estimated by permuting HLA or CMV assignments 20 times. A later analysis grouped co-occurring TCRs with DBSCAN, adding TCRdist sequence similarity when clustering within HLA-allele-positive subsets. Co-occurrence clustering excluded repertoires with fewer than 30,000 or more than 120,000 public chains, plus five with anomalous nucleotide sharing. The table comes from immuneACCESS by way of TCRdb, which keeps in-frame sequences with V and J called. Part of the clones is missing from these tables; in studies checked, under half for an unresolved V gene and the rest for unknown reasons. That table furnishes V, J and clone size, whereas the DNA furnished D and trimming. Present in this sample are fewer than 150,000 clones, around three quarters of which were seen just once. The top ten clones comprise around 3.2% of the sample.

The cohort comprised 670 or so healthy bone marrow donors. At the time of sampling, every cohort member was nominally healthy, though immune exposures that went unrecorded were likely present. The donor tested CMV seronegative and was one of the 352 seronegative cohort members. Each donor provided a peripheral blood sample, and peripheral blood mononuclear cells were used for TCR beta sequencing. Genomic DNA extraction from the blood cell samples was performed with the Qiagen DNeasy Blood Extraction Kit. Remarks on this clone: The specificity of this receptor is unknown. Base qualities are not at hand, and no much larger clone is one base apart.

The chain uses TRBV27 and TRBJ1-2, with 10 bases aligning to TRBD1. What was sequenced was PBMCs. This sequence originates from a man aged 35 to 55 in good health and CMV-seronegative. The sequenced DNA is TGTGCCAGCAGTTTTCTCGGGACAGGGGATGGCTACACCTTC. This encodes CASSFLGTGDGYTF.